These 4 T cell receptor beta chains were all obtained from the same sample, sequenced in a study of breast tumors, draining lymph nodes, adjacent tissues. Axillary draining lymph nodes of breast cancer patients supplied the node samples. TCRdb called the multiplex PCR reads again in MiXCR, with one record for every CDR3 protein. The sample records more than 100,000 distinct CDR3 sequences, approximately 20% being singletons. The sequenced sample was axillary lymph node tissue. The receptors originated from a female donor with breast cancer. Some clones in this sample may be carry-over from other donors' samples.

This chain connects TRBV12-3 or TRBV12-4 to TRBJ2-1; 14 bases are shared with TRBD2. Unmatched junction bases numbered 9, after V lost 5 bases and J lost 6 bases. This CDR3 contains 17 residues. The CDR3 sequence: CASSIQGLAGVSNEQFF. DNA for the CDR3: TGTGCCAGCAGTATCCAGGGACTAGCGGGAGTATCCAATGAGCAGTTCTTC.

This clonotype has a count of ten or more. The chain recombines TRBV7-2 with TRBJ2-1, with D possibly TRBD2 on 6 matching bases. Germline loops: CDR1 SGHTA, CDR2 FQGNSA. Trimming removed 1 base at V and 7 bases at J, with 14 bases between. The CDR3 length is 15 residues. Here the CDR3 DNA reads TGTGCCAGCAGCTTAGGCCTAGCGTGGGGGAATGAGCAGTTCTTC. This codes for CASSLGLAWGNEQFF. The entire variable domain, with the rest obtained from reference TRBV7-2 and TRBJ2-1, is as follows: GAGVSQSPSNKVTEKGKDVELRCDPISGHTALYWYRQSLGQGLEFLIYFQGNSAPDKSGLPSDRFSAERTGGSVSTLTIQRTQQEDSAVYLCASSLGLAWGNEQFFGPGTRLTVL.

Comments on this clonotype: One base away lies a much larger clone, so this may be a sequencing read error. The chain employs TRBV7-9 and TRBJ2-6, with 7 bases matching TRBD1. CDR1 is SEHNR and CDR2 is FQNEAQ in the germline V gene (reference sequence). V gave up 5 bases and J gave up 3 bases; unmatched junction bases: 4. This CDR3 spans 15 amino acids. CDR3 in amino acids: CASSAAGGGANVLTF. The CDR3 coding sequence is TGTGCCAGCAGCGCGGCAGGGGGTGGGGCCAACGTCCTGACTTTC. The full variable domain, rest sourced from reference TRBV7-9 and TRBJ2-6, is DTGVSQNPRHKITKRGQNVTFRCDPISEHNRLYWYRQTLGQGPEFLTYFQNEAQLEKSRLLSDRFSAERPKGSFSTLEIQRTEQGDSAMYLCASSAAGGGANVLTFGAGSRLTVL.

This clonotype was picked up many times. The CDR3 here is CASSYTAYGGYTF. The CDR3, as DNA: TGTGCCAGCAGTTACACGGCCTATGGTGGCTACACCTTC. The V gene is TRBV6-5, the J gene TRBJ1-2, with D hard to call. From germline, CDR1 is MNHEY and CDR2 SVGAGI. The V end lost 2 bases, the J end lost 7 bases, and 11 bases lay between the germline ends. The CDR3 is made up of 13 amino acids.